This T cell receptor (beta chain) was identified in a study of identical twins. Study-wide points: Insertions were reduced in abundant cord blood beta clonotypes but not in memory repertoires.

Regarding this clonotype: Its antigen is still unknown.

TCRdb re-analysed the 5' RACE reads in MiXCR, keeping a single row per CDR3 protein. The sample lists some 500,000 distinct CDR3 sequences, roughly a fifth occurring once. V lost 0 bases, J lost 1 base, and 18 bases lay in between. The CDR3 has 17 residues. Germline CDR1 DFQATT, CDR2 SNEGSKA (reference sequence). These same records also appear under a second study, on T cells expressing NK-cell markers. From that study: Among CD8+ T cells from about six donors, dominant NKG2C+ clonotypes accounted for 1.0-7.0%.

Sequences were obtained from CD4+ T cells sorted from blood. V gene TRBV20-1 combines with J gene TRBJ1-2, with a tentative D call TRBD1 (5 bases). The TCR comes from a woman aged 18-29 years in good health. This CDR3 is CSARDLGGTFNNYGYTF. The CDR3 DNA reads TGCAGTGCTAGAGATCTCGGCGGGACCTTCAATAACTATGGCTACACCTTC.